These T cell receptor beta chains were read from a single sample in a study of human T cells and chemical hapten exposure. Using its own MiXCR run on the RACE reads, TCRdb lists one record per CDR3 protein. The data contain roughly 180,000 distinct CDR3 sequences, approximately 20% of them seen just once; the ten biggest clones take up roughly 6.7%. Sequencing used whole blood, obtained in connection with sensitization to the hapten diphenylcyclopropenone (DPC). These receptors were taken from a woman aged 50 to 65 with alopecia areata. Some clones in this sample may be carry-over from other donors' samples. Each CDR3 is given with its conserved first and last residue. The D gene is left open where the match is weak. A clone size is listed for some rows: how often the clone was seen (once, few, many), or a class if it is expanded.

V gene	clone size	D gene	J gene	CDR3 protein	CDR3 DNA
TRBV7-6	NA	TRBD1	TRBJ1-6	CASSLPGGNSPLHF	TGTGCCAGCAGCTTACCAGGGGGCAATTCACCCCTCCACTTT
TRBV6-5	NA	NA	TRBJ2-7	CASRAGIYEQYF	TGTGCCAGCAGGGCGGGAATCTACGAGCAGTACTTC
TRBV2	NA	NA	TRBJ1-1	CASSEQGNMNTEAFF	TGTGCCAGCAGTGAGCAAGGTAACATGAACACTGAAGCTTTCTTT
TRBV7-2	NA	NA	TRBJ2-1	CASSSLTTYNEQFF	TGTGCCAGCAGCTCACTAACTACCTACAATGAGCAGTTCTTC
TRBV2	many	TRBD1	TRBJ2-1	CASASLGGTGRYNEQFF	TGTGCCAGCGCCTCCCTAGGGGGGACAGGGAGATACAATGAGCAGTTCTTC
TRBV29-1	NA	TRBD2	TRBJ2-2	CSVEVLAGVTGELFF	TGCAGCGTTGAAGTGCTAGCGGGAGTTACCGGGGAGCTGTTTTTT
TRBV29-1	few	TRBD1	TRBJ2-1	CSAWTGWDNEQFF	TGCAGCGCTTGGACAGGTTGGGACAATGAGCAGTTCTTC
TRBV20-1	NA	TRBD2	TRBJ2-1	CSARPGLAGVAEQFF	TGCAGTGCTAGGCCGGGACTAGCGGGAGTCGCTGAGCAGTTCTTC
TRBV7-9	NA	TRBD2	TRBJ2-5	CASRRGLAGPNKEETQYF	TGTGCCAGCAGACGAGGACTAGCGGGACCTAACAAAGAAGAGACCCAGTACTTC
TRBV20-1	NA	NA	TRBJ2-7	CSAGDREQYF	TGCAGTGCTGGGGACCGAGAGCAGTACTTC
TRBV28	many	TRBD1	TRBJ1-1	CASRGQGNTEAFF	TGTGCCAGCAGGGGACAGGGGAACACTGAAGCTTTCTTT
TRBV6-2/TRBV6-3	few	TRBD2	TRBJ2-3	CASSYSRERDVSTDTQYF	TGTGCCAGCAGTTACTCGCGTGAGCGGGACGTAAGCACAGATACGCAGTATTTT
TRBV11-2	NA	TRBD1	TRBJ2-7	CASSGGTGSEYEQYF	TGTGCCAGCAGCGGAGGGACAGGGTCGGAATACGAGCAGTACTTC
TRBV6-5	NA	NA	TRBJ1-4	CASSRGVSGEKLFF	TGTGCCAGCAGTAGAGGGGTCAGCGGTGAAAAACTGTTTTTT
TRBV20-1	few	NA	TRBJ1-2	CSAPGLDGYTF	TGCAGTGCTCCTGGGCTAGATGGCTACACCTTC
TRBV20-1	NA	NA	TRBJ1-5	CSASPDGGPNQPQHF	TGCAGTGCTTCTCCCGACGGGGGGCCAAATCAGCCCCAGCATTTT
TRBV5-1	few	NA	TRBJ2-1	CASSLDWGHRQNEQFF	TGCGCCAGCAGCTTGGATTGGGGGCATCGGCAAAATGAGCAGTTCTTC
TRBV15	NA	NA	TRBJ2-7	CATSRKSSYEQYF	TGTGCCACCAGCAGAAAGAGCTCCTACGAGCAGTACTTC
TRBV7-9	NA	TRBD2	TRBJ2-5	CASSLNLAGERRETQYF	TGTGCCAGCAGCTTAAATTTAGCGGGGGAGCGGCGAGAGACCCAGTACTTC
TRBV7-9	NA	NA	TRBJ2-5	CASSLVRRVSLQETQYF	TGTGCCAGCAGCTTAGTCCGGCGGGTTAGTCTACAAGAGACCCAGTACTTC
TRBV12-3/TRBV12-4	NA	NA	TRBJ1-5	CASRTSFLSNQPQHF	TGTGCCAGCCGAACCTCCTTCTTGAGCAATCAGCCCCAGCATTTT
TRBV7-9	few	NA	TRBJ1-2	CASSVDYGYGYTF	TGTGCCAGCAGCGTGGACTACGGGTATGGCTACACCTTC
TRBV3-1	NA	NA	TRBJ1-5	CASSQSGSDQPQHF	TGTGCCAGCAGCCAAAGTGGGAGCGATCAGCCCCAGCATTTT
TRBV7-9	few	NA	TRBJ2-7	CASSLSNPLEQYF	TGTGCCAGCAGCTTAAGCAATCCTCTCGAGCAGTACTTC
TRBV7-2	many	NA	TRBJ1-1	CASSLEDRAYTEAFF	TGTGCCAGCAGCTTGGAGGACAGAGCCTACACTGAAGCTTTCTTT
TRBV6-5	few	TRBD2	TRBJ2-1	CASSPRLIQAGGFNEQFF	TGTGCCAGCAGTCCGCGGCTGATCCAAGCGGGAGGCTTTAATGAGCAGTTCTTC
TRBV11-2	few	NA	TRBJ1-4	CASSRYKPGRGNPTNEKLFF	TGTGCCAGCAGCCGATACAAACCGGGACGGGGGAACCCAACTAATGAAAAACTGTTTTTT
TRBV9	NA	TRBD2	TRBJ2-1	CASSPDGLGLAGGNEQFF	TGTGCCAGCAGCCCCGACGGGCTTGGACTAGCGGGAGGAAATGAGCAGTTCTTC
TRBV3-1	few	NA	TRBJ2-3	CASSQETRTGAQYF	TGTGCCAGCAGCCAAGAAACCAGGACGGGGGCGCAGTATTTT
TRBV7-9	NA	TRBD2	TRBJ2-1	CASSLEASGRRNEQFF	TGTGCCAGCAGCTTAGAGGCTAGCGGGAGACGCAATGAGCAGTTCTTC
TRBV28	NA	NA	TRBJ2-7	CASSFPPSYEQYF	TGTGCCAGCAGTTTCCCCCCCTCCTACGAGCAGTACTTC
TRBV6-5	many	NA	TRBJ1-1	CASRHLDTEAFF	TGTGCCAGCAGACACTTGGACACTGAAGCTTTCTTT
TRBV30	NA	TRBD2	TRBJ2-7	CAWSVGGSSSEQYF	TGTGCCTGGAGTGTAGGCGGGAGTTCGTCCGAGCAGTACTTC
TRBV7-3	NA	NA	TRBJ2-3	CASSLTAVGEADTQYF	TGTGCCAGCAGCTTAACGGCGGTGGGGGAGGCAGATACGCAGTATTTT
TRBV10-3	NA	NA	TRBJ1-5	CAIGQGGLDQPQHF	TGTGCCATCGGCCAGGGAGGGCTCGATCAGCCCCAGCATTTT
TRBV28	NA	NA	TRBJ2-4	CASSQGVQKNIQYF	TGTGCCAGCAGCCAAGGGGTACAGAAAAACATTCAGTACTTC
TRBV28	NA	TRBD1	TRBJ1-5	CASSPRGTANQPQHF	TGTGCCAGCAGTCCCAGGGGGACCGCAAATCAGCCCCAGCATTTT
TRBV20-1	few	TRBD2	TRBJ2-1	CSGTAGASYNEQFF	TGCAGTGGTACCGCGGGAGCGAGCTACAATGAGCAGTTCTTC
TRBV11-2	few	TRBD2	TRBJ2-2	CASSLREGFTGELFF	TGTGCCAGCAGCTTGCGGGAGGGCTTCACCGGGGAGCTGTTTTTT
TRBV9	few	NA	TRBJ1-1	CASSVGGTQLNTEAFF	TGTGCCAGCAGCGTAGGGGGGACGCAACTGAACACTGAAGCTTTCTTT
TRBV12-3/TRBV12-4	NA	TRBD2	TRBJ2-5	CASSPPRLAGVETQYF	TGTGCCAGCAGCCCCCCTAGACTAGCGGGAGTGGAGACCCAGTACTTC
TRBV5-1	NA	TRBD2	TRBJ2-3	CASSLVSSGSADTQYF	TGCGCCAGCAGCTTGGTATCTAGCGGGAGCGCAGATACGCAGTATTTT
TRBV7-3	few	NA	TRBJ2-1	CASSLMSDNEQFF	TGTGCCAGCAGCTTAATGTCGGACAATGAGCAGTTCTTC
TRBV28	few	TRBD1	TRBJ1-3	CASSAGTGPRTTIYF	TGTGCCAGCAGTGCCGGGACAGGACCAAGAACCACCATATATTTT
TRBV27	many	NA	TRBJ1-1	CASGTYREAFF	TGTGCCAGCGGGACCTACAGGGAAGCTTTCTTT
TRBV5-5	NA	NA	TRBJ1-4	CASSLAYSRHPDEKLFF	TGTGCCAGCAGCTTGGCCTACAGTAGACACCCCGATGAAAAACTGTTTTTT
TRBV15	many	NA	TRBJ1-2	CATSVQGYGYTF	TGTGCCACCAGCGTCCAGGGCTATGGCTACACCTTC
TRBV5-1	many	TRBD1	TRBJ1-2	CASSLGFSGDSGYTF	TGCGCCAGCAGCTTGGGTTTTTCAGGGGACAGTGGCTACACCTTC